This T cell receptor beta chain was retrieved from a study of human T cells and chemical hapten exposure. This clonotype was seen at least ten times. TCRdb itself ran the RACE reads through MiXCR, one entry per CDR3 protein. The profile shows approximately 45,000 distinct CDR3 sequences, roughly 4% of them singletons. Time point indicated: healthy volunteer bleed at 2 weeks. Unfractionated whole blood yielded the extracted total RNA. The receptor was isolated from a female donor in good health. Some clones in this sample may be carry-over from other donors' samples. The sequenced sample consisted of whole blood.

The CDR3 DNA follows: TGTGCCAGCAGTTTAATCATCCGAGACAGGTTTCAGTACTTC. Translation gives CASSLIIRDRFQYF. The chain couples TRBV28 to TRBJ2-4, with D tentatively TRBD1 (6 bases). This CDR3 spans 14 amino acids. Germline V CDR1 and CDR2: MDHEN, SYDVKM. The V and J ends lost 2 bases and 11 bases respectively, with 16 bases between them.